Included here is one TCR beta chain sequence, with context. The entry originates in a study of blood T cell repertoires in COVID-19. The overall study: Samples came from the United States, Italy and Spain, spanning acute and convalescent COVID-19. Sources were T cells, B-cell-depleted T cells, or PBMCs; the material itself was cDNA or gDNA.

This CDR3 contains 16 residues. V was pared by 0 bases and J by 1 base, with 4 bases of the junction left unmatched. CDR1 is SGHRS, CDR2 YFSETQ, per germline. Source study methods: Reference gene primer amplification yielded estimated nucleated cell counts. This table comes from immunoSEQ multiplex PCR, and its TCRdb copy is limited to in-frame clones, with some not included. The D gene and trimming were derived from the DNA, and the V and J assignments and clone size from that table. Of around 190,000 clones in the sample, about 76% were seen once. The V and J genes are TRBV5-1 and TRBJ2-3; TRBD2 agrees at 8 bases. The source of this sequence is a woman aged 50 to 65 with active or convalescent COVID-19. Sequencing was done on a sample of peripheral blood. CDR3 loop: CASSLGSSGGTDTQYF. CDR3 bases: TGCGCCAGCAGCTTGGGAAGTAGCGGGGGCACAGATACGCAGTATTTT.